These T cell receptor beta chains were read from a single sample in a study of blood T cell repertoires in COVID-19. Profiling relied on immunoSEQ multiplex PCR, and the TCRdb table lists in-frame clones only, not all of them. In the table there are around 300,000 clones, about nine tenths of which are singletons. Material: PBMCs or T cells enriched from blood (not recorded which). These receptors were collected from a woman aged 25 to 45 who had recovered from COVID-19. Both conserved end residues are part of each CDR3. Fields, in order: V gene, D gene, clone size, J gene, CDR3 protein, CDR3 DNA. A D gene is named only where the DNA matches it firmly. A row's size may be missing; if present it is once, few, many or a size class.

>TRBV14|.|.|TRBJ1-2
CASSQDPGGVGYTF
TGTGCCAGCAGCCAAGATCCCGGGGGGGTGGGCTACACCTTC
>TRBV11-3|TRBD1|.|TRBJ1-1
CASSRGVDREAGEAFF
TGTGCCAGCAGCCGCGGGGTGGACAGGGAGGCTGGTGAAGCTTTCTTT
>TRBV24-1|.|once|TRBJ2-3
CATRLGGDTDTQYF
TGTGCCACCAGGCTCGGAGGGGACACAGATACGCAGTATTTT
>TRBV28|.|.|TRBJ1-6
CASRPGHLSPLHF
TGTGCCAGCCGCCCGGGACACCTCTCACCCCTCCACTTT
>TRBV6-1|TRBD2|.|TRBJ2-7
CASSATSGRATHSYEQYF
TGTGCCAGCAGTGCGACTAGCGGGAGGGCCACCCACTCCTACGAGCAGTACTTC
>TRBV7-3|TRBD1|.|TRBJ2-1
CASSPRDRGRNEQFF
TGTGCCAGCAGCCCCCGGGACAGGGGAAGAAATGAGCAGTTCTTC
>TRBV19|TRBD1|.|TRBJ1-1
CASSTGQGVGVNTEAFF
TGTGCCAGTAGTACCGGACAGGGGGTCGGGGTGAACACTGAAGCTTTCTTT
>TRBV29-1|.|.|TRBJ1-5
CSVEQGNQPQHF
TGCAGCGTTGAACAGGGTAATCAGCCCCAGCATTTT
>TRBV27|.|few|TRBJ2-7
CASSFTTGFLDEQYF
TGTGCCAGCAGTTTTACTACTGGCTTCTTAGACGAGCAGTACTTC
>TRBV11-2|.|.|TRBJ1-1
CASSLATGTYTEAFF
TGTGCCAGCAGCTTAGCAACCGGGACATATACTGAAGCTTTCTTT
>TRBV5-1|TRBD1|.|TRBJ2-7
CASSSGQGHADEQYF
TGCGCCAGCAGCTCCGGACAGGGGCACGCGGACGAGCAGTACTTC
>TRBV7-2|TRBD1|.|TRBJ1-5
CASSGRTGEGQPQHF
TGTGCCAGCAGCGGGCGGACAGGGGAGGGTCAGCCCCAGCATTTT
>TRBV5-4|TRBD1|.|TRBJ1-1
CASSLQGGGGAFF
TGTGCCAGCAGCCTACAGGGGGGGGGAGGAGCTTTCTTT
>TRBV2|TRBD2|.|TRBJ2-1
CASRGGLADPFF
TGTGCCAGCAGGGGTGGACTAGCCGATCCGTTCTTC
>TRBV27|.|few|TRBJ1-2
CASSNPLGGYTF
TGTGCCAGCAGCAACCCGCTCGGGGGCTACACCTTC
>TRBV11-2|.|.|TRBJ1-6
CASSPGMGNSPLHF
TGTGCCAGCAGCCCGGGGATGGGGAATTCACCCCTCCACTTT
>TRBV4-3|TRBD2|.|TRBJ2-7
CASSHWTSGSYEQYF
TGCGCCAGCAGCCACTGGACTAGCGGCTCCTACGAGCAGTACTTC
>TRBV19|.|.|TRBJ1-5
CASSIQGYNQPQHF
TGTGCCAGTAGTATACAGGGATACAATCAGCCCCAGCATTTT
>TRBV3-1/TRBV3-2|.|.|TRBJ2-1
CASSHRHNEQFF
TGTGCCAGCAGCCACCGTCACAATGAGCAGTTCTTC
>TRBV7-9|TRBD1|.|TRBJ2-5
CASSSPAFDLGQRQETQYF
TGTGCCAGCAGCTCCCCGGCGTTCGACTTGGGACAGCGGCAAGAGACCCAGTACTTC
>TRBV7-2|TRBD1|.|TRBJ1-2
CASSLALAQGSYGYTF
TGTGCCAGCAGCTTAGCCCTAGCACAGGGGAGCTATGGCTACACCTTC
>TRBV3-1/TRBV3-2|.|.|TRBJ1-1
CASSQRLDGGSFF
TGTGCCAGCAGCCAACGTCTCGACGGGGGATCTTTCTTT
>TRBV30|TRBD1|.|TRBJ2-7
CAWSPRGRAQTRVEQYF
TGTGCCTGGAGCCCAAGGGGGCGGGCCCAGACCCGGGTCGAGCAGTACTTC
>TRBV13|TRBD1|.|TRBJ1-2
CASSPGQGRTITMGRLWSYTF
TGTGCCAGCAGCCCTGGACAGGGCAGGACGATTACTATGGGGCGACTATGGAGCTACACCTTC
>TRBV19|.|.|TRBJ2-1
CASRTTGSSDEQFF
TGTGCCAGTAGAACTACGGGGAGTTCCGATGAGCAGTTCTTC
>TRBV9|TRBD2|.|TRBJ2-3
CASSPLRLAGEGNTQYF
TGTGCCAGCAGCCCCTTAAGACTAGCGGGAGAGGGGAATACGCAGTATTTT
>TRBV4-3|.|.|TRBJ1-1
CASSLRAGLRNTEAFF
TGCGCCAGCAGCCTTCGTGCAGGGTTGCGGAACACTGAAGCTTTCTTT
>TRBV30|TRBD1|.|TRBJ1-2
CAWITQGIYGYTF
TGTGCCTGGATAACACAGGGGATTTATGGCTACACCTTC
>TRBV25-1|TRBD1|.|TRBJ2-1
CASSGTGGLWWGRNEQFF
TGTGCCAGCAGCGGGACAGGGGGCTTATGGTGGGGTCGAAATGAGCAGTTCTTC
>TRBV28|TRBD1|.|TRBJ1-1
CASSSGQGGGNTEAFF
TGTGCCAGCAGTTCCGGACAGGGCGGGGGAAACACTGAAGCTTTCTTT
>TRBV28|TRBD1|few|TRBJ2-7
CASSRQGVVSYEQYF
TGTGCCAGCAGCAGACAGGGGGTGGTTTCCTACGAGCAGTACTTC
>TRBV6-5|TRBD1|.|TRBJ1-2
CASSLDRDSYGYTF
TGTGCCAGCAGTTTGGACCGGGACAGCTATGGCTACACCTTC
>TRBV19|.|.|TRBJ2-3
CASSISEIADTQYF
TGTGCCAGTAGTATTTCCGAGATCGCAGATACGCAGTATTTT
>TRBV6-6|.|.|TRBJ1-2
CASSYSADYGYTF
TGTGCCAGCAGTTACAGTGCAGACTATGGCTACACCTTC
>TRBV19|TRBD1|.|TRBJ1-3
CASSMGQGVGNTIYF
TGTGCCAGTAGTATGGGACAGGGGGTTGGAAACACCATATATTTT
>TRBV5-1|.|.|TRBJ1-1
CASSFLQGNTEAFF
TGCGCCAGCAGCTTCCTACAGGGGAACACTGAAGCTTTCTTT
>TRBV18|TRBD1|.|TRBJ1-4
CASSPFIRATGRGPTTNEKLFF
TGTGCCAGCTCACCATTTATTAGGGCGACAGGGAGAGGGCCAACAACTAATGAAAAACTGTTTTTT
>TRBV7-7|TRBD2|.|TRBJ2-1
CASSLVAGAGNEQFF
TGTGCTAGCAGCTTAGTAGCGGGAGCAGGCAATGAGCAGTTCTTC
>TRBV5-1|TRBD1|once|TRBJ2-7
CASSLVPGTGGYEQYF
TGCGCCAGCAGCTTGGTTCCCGGGACAGGGGGTTACGAGCAGTACTTC
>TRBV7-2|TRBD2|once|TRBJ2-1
CASSFGASGYNEQFF
TGTGCCAGCAGCTTCGGGGCTAGCGGGTACAATGAGCAGTTCTTC
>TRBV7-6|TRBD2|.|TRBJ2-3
CASSLGTAGDTDTQYF
TGTGCCAGCAGCTTAGGAACGGCGGGAGACACAGATACGCAGTATTTT
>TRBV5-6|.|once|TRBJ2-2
CASSFGLTGELFF
TGTGCCAGCAGCTTCGGGTTGACCGGGGAGCTGTTTTTT
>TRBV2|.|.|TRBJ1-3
CASNPTGLPGNTIYF
TGTGCCAGCAACCCGACAGGTTTACCGGGAAACACCATATATTTT
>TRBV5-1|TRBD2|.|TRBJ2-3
CASTSGGRSADTQYF
TGCGCCAGCACCTCGGGGGGGAGGAGTGCAGATACGCAGTATTTT
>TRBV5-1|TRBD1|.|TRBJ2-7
CASSLVGGREQYF
TGCGCCAGCAGCTTGGTAGGGGGCAGGGAGCAGTACTTC
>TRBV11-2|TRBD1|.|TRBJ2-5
CASSFGTVRETQYF
TGTGCCAGCAGCTTCGGGACAGTAAGAGAGACCCAGTACTTC
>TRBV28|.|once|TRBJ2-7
CASISTGPPHEQYF
TGTGCCAGCATTAGCACAGGGCCTCCTCACGAGCAGTACTTC
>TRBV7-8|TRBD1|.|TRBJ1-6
CASRGQGGSPLHF
TGTGCCAGCAGAGGACAGGGTGGTTCACCCCTCCACTTT
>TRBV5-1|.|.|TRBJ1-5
CASSFGHNQPQHF
TGCGCCAGCAGCTTCGGTCACAATCAGCCCCAGCATTTT
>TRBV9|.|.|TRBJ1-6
CASSPGGFNSPLHF
TGTGCCAGCAGCCCAGGTGGTTTCAATTCACCCCTCCACTTT
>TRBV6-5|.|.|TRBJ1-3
CASSYSPPSSGNTIYF
TGTGCCAGCAGTTACTCACCCCCGAGCTCTGGAAACACCATATATTTT
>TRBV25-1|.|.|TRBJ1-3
CASSPGVYGNTIYF
TGTGCCAGCAGCCCAGGGGTCTACGGAAACACCATATATTTT
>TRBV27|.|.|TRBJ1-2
CASSSQLDRFHGYTF
TGTGCCAGCAGTTCTCAGCTAGACAGATTCCATGGCTACACCTTC
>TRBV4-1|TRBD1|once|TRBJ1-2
CASSPRDRGLKGYGYTF
TGCGCCAGCAGCCCCCGGGACAGGGGGCTTAAGGGCTATGGCTACACCTTC
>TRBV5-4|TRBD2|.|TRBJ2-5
CASSLALPELAGETQYF
TGTGCCAGCAGCTTGGCCTTACCGGAACTAGCGGGAGAGACCCAGTACTTC